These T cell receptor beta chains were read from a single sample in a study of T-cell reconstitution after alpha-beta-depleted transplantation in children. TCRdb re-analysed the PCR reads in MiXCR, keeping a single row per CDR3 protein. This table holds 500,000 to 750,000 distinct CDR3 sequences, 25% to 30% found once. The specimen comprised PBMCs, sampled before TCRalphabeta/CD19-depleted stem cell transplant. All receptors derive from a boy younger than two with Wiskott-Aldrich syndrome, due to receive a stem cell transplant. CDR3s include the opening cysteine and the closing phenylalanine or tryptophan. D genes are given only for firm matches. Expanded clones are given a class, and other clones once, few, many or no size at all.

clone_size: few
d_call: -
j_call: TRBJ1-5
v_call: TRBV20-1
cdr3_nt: TGCAGTGCTAGCCCGGTGGTCGGTAGCAATCAGCCCCAGCATTTT
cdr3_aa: CSASPVVGSNQPQHF

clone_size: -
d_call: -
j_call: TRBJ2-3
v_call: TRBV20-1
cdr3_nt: TGCAGTGCTAGAGACAGGAGCGGTCCCACAGATACGCAGTATTTT
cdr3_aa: CSARDRSGPTDTQYF

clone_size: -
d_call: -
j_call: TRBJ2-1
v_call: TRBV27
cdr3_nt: TGTGCCAGCAGTCGTGGGGTCGGGAACTCCTACAATGAGCAGTTCTTC
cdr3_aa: CASSRGVGNSYNEQFF

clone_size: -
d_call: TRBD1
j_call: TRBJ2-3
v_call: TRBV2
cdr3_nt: TGTGCCAGCAGTTATCCGGGACAGGGGGCCTCCAGCACAGATACGCAGTATTTT
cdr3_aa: CASSYPGQGASSTDTQYF

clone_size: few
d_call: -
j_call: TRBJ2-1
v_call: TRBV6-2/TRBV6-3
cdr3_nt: TGTGCCAGCAGTTACTGGCAGGAGGGCAATGAGCAGTTCTTC
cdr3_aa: CASSYWQEGNEQFF

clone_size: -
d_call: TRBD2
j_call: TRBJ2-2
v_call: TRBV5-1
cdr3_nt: TGCGCCAGCAGCTGGGGGACTAGCGGCCACACCGGGGAGCTGTTTTTT
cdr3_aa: CASSWGTSGHTGELFF

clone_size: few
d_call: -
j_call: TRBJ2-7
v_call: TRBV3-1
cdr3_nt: TGTGCCAGCAGCCAAAGATCATTGGCCTACGGGAAGGTCGAGCAGTACTTC
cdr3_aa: CASSQRSLAYGKVEQYF

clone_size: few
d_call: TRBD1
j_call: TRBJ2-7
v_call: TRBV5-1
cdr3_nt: TGCGCCAGCAGCTCCCGAGGACAGGGCCGCGCACGGGATGAGCAGTACTTC
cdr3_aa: CASSSRGQGRARDEQYF

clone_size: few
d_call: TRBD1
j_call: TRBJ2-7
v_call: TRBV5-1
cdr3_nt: TGCGCCAGCAGCTTGGCCCCGGACAGGTTCCACGAGCAGTACTTC
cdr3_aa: CASSLAPDRFHEQYF

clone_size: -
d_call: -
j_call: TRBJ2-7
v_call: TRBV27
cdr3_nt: TGTGCCAGCACCTCTGTCCCCCCTTACGAGCAGTACTTC
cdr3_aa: CASTSVPPYEQYF

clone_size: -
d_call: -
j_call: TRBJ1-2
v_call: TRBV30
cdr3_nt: TGTGCCTGGAGTGTCAGGGGTGGAGTGACTTATGGCTACACCTTC
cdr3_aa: CAWSVRGGVTYGYTF

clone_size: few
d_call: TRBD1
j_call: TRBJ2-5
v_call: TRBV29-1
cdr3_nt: TGCAGCGTGGACCCGACAGGGGGAGTAGAGACCCAGTACTTC
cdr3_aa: CSVDPTGGVETQYF

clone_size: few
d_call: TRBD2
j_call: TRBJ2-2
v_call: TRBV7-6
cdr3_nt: TGTGCCAGCAGTCGGACGGGCAGCGGGAGAAAGGGAACCGGGGAGCTGTTTTTT
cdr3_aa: CASSRTGSGRKGTGELFF

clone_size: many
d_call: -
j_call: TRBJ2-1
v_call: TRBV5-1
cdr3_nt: TGCGCCAGCAGCTTGGCAGGGGACTACAATGAGCAGTTCTTC
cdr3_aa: CASSLAGDYNEQFF

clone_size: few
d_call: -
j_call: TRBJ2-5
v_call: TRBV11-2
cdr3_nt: TGTGCCAGCAGCTCATGGGGAGAGACCCAGTACTTC
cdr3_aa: CASSSWGETQYF

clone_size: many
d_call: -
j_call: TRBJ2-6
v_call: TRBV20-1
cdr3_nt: TGCAGTGCTAGAGATTTGGGGGTTGGGCCTGGGGCCAACGTCCTGACTTTC
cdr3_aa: CSARDLGVGPGANVLTF

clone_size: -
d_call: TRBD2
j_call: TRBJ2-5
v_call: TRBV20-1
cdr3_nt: TGCAGTGCCGTCGGGACTAGCGAAGAGACCCAGTACTTC
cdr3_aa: CSAVGTSEETQYF

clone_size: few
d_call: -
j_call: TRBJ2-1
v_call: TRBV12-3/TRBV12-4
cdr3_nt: TGTGCCAGCAGTCCAGTTGGCCGGAGCTCCTACAATGAGCAGTTCTTC
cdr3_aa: CASSPVGRSSYNEQFF

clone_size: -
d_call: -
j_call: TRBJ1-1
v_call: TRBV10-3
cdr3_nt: TGTGCCATCAGTGAGCCGGTGGGGTCTACACTCGTACACACTGAAGCTTTCTTT
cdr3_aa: CAISEPVGSTLVHTEAFF

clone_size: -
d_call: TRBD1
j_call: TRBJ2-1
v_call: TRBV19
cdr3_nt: TGTGCCAGTAGTATTAGTTCGGGACAGCGGACCAATGAGCAGTTCTTC
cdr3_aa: CASSISSGQRTNEQFF

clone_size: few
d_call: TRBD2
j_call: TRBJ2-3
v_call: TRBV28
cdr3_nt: TGTGCCAGCAGGGGACTAGCGGGAGGGCCGGGGATCCCAGATACGCAGTATTTT
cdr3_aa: CASRGLAGGPGIPDTQYF

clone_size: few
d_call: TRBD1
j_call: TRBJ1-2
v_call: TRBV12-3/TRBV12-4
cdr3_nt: TGTGCCAGCAGAGCGATGGACAGGGACGGCTACACCTTC
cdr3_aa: CASRAMDRDGYTF

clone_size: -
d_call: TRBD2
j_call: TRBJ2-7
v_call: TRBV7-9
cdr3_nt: TGTGCCAGCAGCTTTGCGGGAGTCAAGTACGAGCAGTACTTC
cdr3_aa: CASSFAGVKYEQYF

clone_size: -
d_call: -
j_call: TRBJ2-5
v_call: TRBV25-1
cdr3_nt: TGTGCCGGTGGGGCGGAGACCCAGTACTTC
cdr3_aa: CAGGAETQYF

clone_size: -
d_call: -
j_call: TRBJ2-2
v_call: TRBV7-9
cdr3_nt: TGTGCCAGCAGCCCCTGGGGTAATCGGGACGGGGAGCTGTTTTTT
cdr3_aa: CASSPWGNRDGELFF

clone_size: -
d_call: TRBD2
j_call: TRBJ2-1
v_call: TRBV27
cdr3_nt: TGTGCCAGCACCCAAAGGGGGGTTACTAGCGGTCGCTTTAGCTCCTACAATGAGCAGTTCTTC
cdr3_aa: CASTQRGVTSGRFSSYNEQFF

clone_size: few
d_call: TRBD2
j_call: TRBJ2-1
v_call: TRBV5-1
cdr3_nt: TGCGCCAGCAGCCCCCGCCAGCTAGCGGGGTGGTACAATGAGCAGTTCTTC
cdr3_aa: CASSPRQLAGWYNEQFF

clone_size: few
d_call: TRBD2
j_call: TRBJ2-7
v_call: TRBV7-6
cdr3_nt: TGTGCCAGCAGCCTTGCGGGGACTACCAACTACGAGCAGTACTTC
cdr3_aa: CASSLAGTTNYEQYF

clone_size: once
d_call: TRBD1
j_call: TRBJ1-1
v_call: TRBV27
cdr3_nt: TGTGCCAGCAGTCTAAGACAGGGTAGGAACACTGAAGCTTTCTTT
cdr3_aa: CASSLRQGRNTEAFF

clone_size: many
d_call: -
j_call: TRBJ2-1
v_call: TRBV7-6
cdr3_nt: TGTGCCAGCAGCTACAGCTCCTACAATGAGCAGTTCTTC
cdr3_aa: CASSYSSYNEQFF

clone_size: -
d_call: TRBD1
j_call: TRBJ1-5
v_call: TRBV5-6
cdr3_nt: TGTGCCAGCAGCAAAGGACAGGGCGTTGGCAATCAGCCCCAGCATTTT
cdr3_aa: CASSKGQGVGNQPQHF

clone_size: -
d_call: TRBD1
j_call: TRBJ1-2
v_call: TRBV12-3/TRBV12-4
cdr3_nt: TGTGCCAGCAGTCTTAGACAGGGAGATGGCTACACCTTC
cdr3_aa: CASSLRQGDGYTF

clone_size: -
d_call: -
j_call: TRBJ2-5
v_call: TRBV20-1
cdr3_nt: TGCAGCGTCAGGGCCATAGAGACCCAGTACTTC
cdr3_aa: CSVRAIETQYF

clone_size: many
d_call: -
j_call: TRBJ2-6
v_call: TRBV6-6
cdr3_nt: TGTGCCAGCAGGCATCGTGGGGCCAACGTCCTGACTTTC
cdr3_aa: CASRHRGANVLTF

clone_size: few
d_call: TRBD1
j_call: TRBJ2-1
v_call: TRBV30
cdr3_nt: TGTGCCTGGAGTGAGGGACAGAGGCAGTTCTTC
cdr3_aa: CAWSEGQRQFF

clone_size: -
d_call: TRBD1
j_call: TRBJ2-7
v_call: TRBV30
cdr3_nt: TGTGCCTGGAGTAACAGGGGGTACGAGCAGTACTTC
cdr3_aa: CAWSNRGYEQYF

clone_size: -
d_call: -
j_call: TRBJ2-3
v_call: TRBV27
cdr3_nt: TGTGCCAGCAACTCGGGCTCCACAGATACGCAGTATTTT
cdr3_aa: CASNSGSTDTQYF

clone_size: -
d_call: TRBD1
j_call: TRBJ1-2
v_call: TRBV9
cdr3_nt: TGTGCCAGCAGCGTTTTAGGGACAGCCTCGAGTGGCTACACCTTC
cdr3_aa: CASSVLGTASSGYTF

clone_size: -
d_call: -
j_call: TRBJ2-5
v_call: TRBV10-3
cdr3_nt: TGTGCCATCAAAGTGGACGAGACCCAGTACTTC
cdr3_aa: CAIKVDETQYF

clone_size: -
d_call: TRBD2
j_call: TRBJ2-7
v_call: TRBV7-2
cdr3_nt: TGTGCCAGCAGGACAATGGGCGGGAGCGACGAGCAGTACTTC
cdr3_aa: CASRTMGGSDEQYF

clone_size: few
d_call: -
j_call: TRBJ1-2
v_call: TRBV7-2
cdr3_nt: TGTGCCAGCAGCTTAGTGGGTACCGGAGGGAACTATGGCTACACCTTC
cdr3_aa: CASSLVGTGGNYGYTF

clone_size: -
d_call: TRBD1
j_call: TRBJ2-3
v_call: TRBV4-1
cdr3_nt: TGCGCCAGCAACCCCGGGACAGGGGAAGCAACAGATACGCAGTATTTT
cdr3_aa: CASNPGTGEATDTQYF

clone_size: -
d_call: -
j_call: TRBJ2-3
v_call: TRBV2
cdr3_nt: TGTGCCAGCACGGAGGCAGCGGCGACAGATACGCAGTATTTT
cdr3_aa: CASTEAAATDTQYF

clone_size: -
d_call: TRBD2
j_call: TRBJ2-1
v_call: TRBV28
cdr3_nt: TGTGCCAGCAGTCCCCCCCTAGCGGGGTCCTCCTACAATGAGCAGTTCTTC
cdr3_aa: CASSPPLAGSSYNEQFF

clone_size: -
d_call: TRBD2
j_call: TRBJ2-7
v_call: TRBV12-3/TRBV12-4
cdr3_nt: TGTGCCAGCAGCTTTGGACTAGCGTTGTCCTACGAGCAGTACTTC
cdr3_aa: CASSFGLALSYEQYF

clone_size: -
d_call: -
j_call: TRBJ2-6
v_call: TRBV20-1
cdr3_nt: TGCAGTGCTAGGGTAGTTGGGGCCAACGTCCTGACTTTC
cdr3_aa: CSARVVGANVLTF

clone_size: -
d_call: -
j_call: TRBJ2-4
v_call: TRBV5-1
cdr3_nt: TGCGCCAGCAGCTTGGCCCTTGATTGGGGCAAAAACATTCAGTACTTC
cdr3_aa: CASSLALDWGKNIQYF

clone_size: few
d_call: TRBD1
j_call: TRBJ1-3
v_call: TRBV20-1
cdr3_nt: TGCAGTGCTATGGACTACAGGGGCTCTGGAAACACCATATATTTT
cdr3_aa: CSAMDYRGSGNTIYF

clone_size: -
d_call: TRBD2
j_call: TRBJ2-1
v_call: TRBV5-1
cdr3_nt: TGCGCCAGCAGCACGGGGGGTTTAGGCAATGAGCAGTTCTTC
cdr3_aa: CASSTGGLGNEQFF

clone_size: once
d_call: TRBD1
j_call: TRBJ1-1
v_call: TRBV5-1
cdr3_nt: TGCGCCAGCAGCTTTTACCCGGGACAGGGGGAAGGTGTGACTGAAGCTTTCTTT
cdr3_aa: CASSFYPGQGEGVTEAFF

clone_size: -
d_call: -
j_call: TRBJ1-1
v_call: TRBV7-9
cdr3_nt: TGTGCCAGCAGCTTACAACACCCGAACACTGAAGCTTTCTTT
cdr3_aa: CASSLQHPNTEAFF

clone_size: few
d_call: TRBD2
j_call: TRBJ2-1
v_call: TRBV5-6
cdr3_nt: TGTGCCAGCAGCTTGATCGGGAGGGTCCTCAATGAGCAGTTCTTC
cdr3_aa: CASSLIGRVLNEQFF

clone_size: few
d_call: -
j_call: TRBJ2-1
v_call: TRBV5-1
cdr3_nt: TGCGCCAGCCGAGGAGTTAACGATGAGCAGTTCTTC
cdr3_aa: CASRGVNDEQFF

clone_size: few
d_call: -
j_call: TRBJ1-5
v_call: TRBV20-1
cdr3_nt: TGCAGTGCTAGTGCAGGGGCGAATCAGCCCCAGCATTTT
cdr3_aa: CSASAGANQPQHF